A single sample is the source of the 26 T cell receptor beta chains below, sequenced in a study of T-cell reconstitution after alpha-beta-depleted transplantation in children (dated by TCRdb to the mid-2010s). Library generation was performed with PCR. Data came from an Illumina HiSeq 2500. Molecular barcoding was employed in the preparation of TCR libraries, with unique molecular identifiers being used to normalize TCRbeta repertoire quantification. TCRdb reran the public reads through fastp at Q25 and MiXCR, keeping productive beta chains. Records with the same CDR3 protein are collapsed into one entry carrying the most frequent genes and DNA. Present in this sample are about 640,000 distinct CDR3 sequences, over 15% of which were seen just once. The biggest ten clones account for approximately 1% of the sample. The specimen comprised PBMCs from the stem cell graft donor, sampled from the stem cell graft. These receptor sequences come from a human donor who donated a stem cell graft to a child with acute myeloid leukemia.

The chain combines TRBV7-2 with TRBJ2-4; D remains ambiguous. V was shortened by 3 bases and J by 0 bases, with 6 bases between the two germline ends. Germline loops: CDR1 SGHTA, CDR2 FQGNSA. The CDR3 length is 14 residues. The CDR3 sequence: CASSFTLAKNIQYF. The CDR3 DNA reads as TGTGCCAGCAGCTTTACGCTAGCCAAAAACATTCAGTACTTC.

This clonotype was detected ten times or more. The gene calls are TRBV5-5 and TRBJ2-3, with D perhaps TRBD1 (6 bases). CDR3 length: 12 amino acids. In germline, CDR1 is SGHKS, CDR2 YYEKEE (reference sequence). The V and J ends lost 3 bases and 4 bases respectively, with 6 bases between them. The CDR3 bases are TGTGCCAGCAGCTGGGGGCCAGATACGCAGTATTTT. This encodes CASSWGPDTQYF.

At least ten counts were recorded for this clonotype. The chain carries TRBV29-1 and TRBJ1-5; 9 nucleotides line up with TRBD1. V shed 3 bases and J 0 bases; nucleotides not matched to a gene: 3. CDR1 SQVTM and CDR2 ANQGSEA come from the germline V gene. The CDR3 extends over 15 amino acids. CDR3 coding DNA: TGCAGCGTTGACAAACAGGGGGCTAGCAATCAGCCCCAGCATTTT. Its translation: CSVDKQGASNQPQHF.

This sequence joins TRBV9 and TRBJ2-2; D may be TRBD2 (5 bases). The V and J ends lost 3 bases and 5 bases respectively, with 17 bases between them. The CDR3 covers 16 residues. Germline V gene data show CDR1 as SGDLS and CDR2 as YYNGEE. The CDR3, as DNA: TGTGCCAGCAGCGACACGATGGTCGGACTTACCGGGGAGCTGTTTTTT. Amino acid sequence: CASSDTMVGLTGELFF.

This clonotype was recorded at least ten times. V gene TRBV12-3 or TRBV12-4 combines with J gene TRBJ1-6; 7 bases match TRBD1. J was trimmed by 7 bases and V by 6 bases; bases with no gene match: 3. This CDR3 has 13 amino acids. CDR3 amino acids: CASSDRENSPLHF. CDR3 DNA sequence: TGTGCCAGCAGCGACAGGGAGAATTCACCCCTCCACTTT.

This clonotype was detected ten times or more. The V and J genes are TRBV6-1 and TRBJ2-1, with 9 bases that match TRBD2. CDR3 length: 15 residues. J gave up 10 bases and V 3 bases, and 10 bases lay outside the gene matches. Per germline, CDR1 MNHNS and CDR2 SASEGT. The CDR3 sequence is CASSDLAGSGEEQFF. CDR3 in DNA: TGTGCCAGCAGTGACCTAGCGGGGTCTGGAGAGGAGCAGTTCTTC.

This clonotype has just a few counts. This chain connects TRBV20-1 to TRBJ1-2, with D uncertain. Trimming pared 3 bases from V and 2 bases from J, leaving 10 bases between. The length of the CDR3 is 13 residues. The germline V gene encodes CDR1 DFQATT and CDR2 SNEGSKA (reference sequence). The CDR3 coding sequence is TGCAGTGCTAGCGTTGGGAGAAACTATGGCTACACCTTC. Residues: CSASVGRNYGYTF.

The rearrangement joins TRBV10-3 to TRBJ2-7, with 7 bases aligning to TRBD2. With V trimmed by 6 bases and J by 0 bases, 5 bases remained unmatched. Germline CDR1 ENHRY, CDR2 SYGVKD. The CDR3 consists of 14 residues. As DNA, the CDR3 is TGTGCCATCAGGGGGGGGGGGAGCTCCTACGAGCAGTACTTC. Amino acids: CAIRGGGSSYEQYF.

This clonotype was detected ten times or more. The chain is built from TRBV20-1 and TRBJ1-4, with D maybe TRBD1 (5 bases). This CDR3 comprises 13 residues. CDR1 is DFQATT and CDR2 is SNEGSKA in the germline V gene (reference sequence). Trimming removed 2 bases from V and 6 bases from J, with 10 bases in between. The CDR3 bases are TGCAGTGCTAGATCAGGGCCGGATGAAAAACTGTTTTTT. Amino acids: CSARSGPDEKLFF.

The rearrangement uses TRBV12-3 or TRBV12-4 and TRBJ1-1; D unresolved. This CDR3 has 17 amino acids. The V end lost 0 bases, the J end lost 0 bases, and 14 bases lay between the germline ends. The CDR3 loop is CASSLAGGGRLNTEAFF. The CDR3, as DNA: TGTGCCAGCAGTTTAGCAGGTGGAGGCCGGTTGAACACTGAAGCTTTCTTT.

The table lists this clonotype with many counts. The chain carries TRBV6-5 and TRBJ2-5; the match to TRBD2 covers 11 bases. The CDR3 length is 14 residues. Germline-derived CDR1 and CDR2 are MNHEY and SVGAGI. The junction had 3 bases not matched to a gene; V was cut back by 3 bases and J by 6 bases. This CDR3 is CASSYSGGGKTQYF. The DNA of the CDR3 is TGTGCCAGCAGTTATAGCGGGGGGGGGAAGACCCAGTACTTC.

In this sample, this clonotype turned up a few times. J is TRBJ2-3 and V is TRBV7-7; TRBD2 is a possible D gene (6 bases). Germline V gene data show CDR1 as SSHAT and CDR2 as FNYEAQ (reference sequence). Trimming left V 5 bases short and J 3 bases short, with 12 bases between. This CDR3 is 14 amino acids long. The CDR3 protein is CASSRDGGTDTQYF. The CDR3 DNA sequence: TGTGCCAGCAGCCGGGACGGAGGGACAGATACGCAGTATTTT. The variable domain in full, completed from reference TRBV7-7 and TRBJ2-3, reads GAGVSQSPRYKVTKRGQDVTLRCDPISSHATLYWYQQALGQGPEFLTYFNYEAQPDKSGLPSDRFSAERPEGSISTLTIQRTEQRDSAMYRCASSRDGGTDTQYFGPGTRLTVL.

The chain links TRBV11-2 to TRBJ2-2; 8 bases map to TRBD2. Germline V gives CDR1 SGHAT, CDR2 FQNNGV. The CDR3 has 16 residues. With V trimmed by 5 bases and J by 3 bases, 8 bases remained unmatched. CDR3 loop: CASSPQGAGDTGELFF. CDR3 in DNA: TGTGCCAGCAGCCCCCAAGGAGCGGGGGACACCGGGGAGCTGTTTTTT.

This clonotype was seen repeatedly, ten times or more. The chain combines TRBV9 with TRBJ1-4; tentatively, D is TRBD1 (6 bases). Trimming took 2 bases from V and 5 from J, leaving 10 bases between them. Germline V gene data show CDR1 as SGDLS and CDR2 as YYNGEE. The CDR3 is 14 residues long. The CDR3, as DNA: TGTGCCAGCAGCGTTGGGGACACCAATGAAAAACTGTTTTTT. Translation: CASSVGDTNEKLFF. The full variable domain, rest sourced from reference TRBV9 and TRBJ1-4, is DSGVTQTPKHLITATGQRVTLRCSPRSGDLSVYWYQQSLDQGLQFLIQYYNGEERAKGNILERFSAQQFPDLHSELNLSSLELGDSALYFCASSVGDTNEKLFFGSGTQLSVL.

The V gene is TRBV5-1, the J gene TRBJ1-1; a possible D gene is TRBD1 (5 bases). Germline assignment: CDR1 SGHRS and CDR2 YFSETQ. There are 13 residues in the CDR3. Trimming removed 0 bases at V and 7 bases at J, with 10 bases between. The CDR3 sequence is CASSLGQGREAFF. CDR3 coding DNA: TGCGCCAGCAGCTTGGGGCAGGGTCGTGAAGCTTTCTTT.

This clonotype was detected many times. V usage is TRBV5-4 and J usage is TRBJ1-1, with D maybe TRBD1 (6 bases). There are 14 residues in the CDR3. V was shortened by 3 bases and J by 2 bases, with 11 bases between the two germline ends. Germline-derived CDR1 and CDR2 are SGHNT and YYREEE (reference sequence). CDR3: CASSWNRDNTEAFF. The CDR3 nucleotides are TGTGCCAGCAGCTGGAACAGGGACAACACTGAAGCTTTCTTT. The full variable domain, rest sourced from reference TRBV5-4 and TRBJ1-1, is ETGVTQSPTHLIKTRGQQVTLRCSSQSGHNTVSWYQQALGQGPQFIFQYYREEENGRGNFPPRFSGLQFPNYSSELNVNALELDDSALYLCASSWNRDNTEAFFGQGTRLTVV.

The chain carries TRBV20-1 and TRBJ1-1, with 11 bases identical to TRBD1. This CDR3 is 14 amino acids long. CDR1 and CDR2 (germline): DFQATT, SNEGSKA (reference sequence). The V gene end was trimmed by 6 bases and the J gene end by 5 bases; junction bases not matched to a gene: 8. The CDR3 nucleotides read TGCAGTGCCCCGGACAGGGGGCTGTCGACTGAAGCTTTCTTT. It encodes CSAPDRGLSTEAFF.

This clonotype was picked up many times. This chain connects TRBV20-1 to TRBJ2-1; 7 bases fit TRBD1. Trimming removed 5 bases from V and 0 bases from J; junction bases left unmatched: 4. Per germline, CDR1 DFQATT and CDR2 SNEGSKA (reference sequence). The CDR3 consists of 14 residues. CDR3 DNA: TGCAGTGCTGAAACAGGGGACTCCTACAATGAGCAGTTCTTC. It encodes CSAETGDSYNEQFF.

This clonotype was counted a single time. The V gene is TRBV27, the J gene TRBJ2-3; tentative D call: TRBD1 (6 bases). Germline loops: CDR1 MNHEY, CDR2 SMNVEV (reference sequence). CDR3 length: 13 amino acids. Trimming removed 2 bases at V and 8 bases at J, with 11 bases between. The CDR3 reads CASSLRGSGTQYF. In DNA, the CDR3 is TGTGCCAGCAGTTTAAGGGGGTCGGGTACGCAGTATTTT.

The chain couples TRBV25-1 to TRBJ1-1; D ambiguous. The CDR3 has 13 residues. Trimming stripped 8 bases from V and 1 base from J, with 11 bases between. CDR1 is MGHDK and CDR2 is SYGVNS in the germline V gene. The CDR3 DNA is TGTGCCAGCCAACCTACGGGGAACACTGAAGCTTTCTTT. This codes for CASQPTGNTEAFF.

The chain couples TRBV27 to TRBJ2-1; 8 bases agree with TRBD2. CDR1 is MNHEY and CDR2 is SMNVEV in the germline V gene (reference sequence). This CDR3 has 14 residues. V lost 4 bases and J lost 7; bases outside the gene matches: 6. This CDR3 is CASSWGGGTNEQFF. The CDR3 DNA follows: TGTGCCAGCAGTTGGGGCGGGGGGACGAATGAGCAGTTCTTC.

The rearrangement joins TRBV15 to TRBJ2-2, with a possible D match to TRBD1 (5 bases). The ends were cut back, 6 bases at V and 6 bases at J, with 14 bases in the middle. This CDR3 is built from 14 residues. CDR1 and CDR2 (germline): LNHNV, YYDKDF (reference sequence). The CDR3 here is CATSSQGLAGELFF. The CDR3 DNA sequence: TGTGCCACCAGTTCGCAGGGTTTGGCCGGGGAGCTGTTTTTT.

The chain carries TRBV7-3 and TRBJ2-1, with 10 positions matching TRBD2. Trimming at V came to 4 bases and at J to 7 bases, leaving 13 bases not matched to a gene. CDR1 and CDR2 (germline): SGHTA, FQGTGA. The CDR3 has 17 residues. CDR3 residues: CASSSNLGLAAANEQFF. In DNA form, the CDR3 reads TGTGCCAGCAGCTCAAACCTAGGACTAGCGGCGGCGAATGAGCAGTTCTTC. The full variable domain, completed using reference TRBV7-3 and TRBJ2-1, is GAGVSQTPSNKVTEKGKYVELRCDPISGHTALYWYRQSLGQGPEFLIYFQGTGAADDSGLPNDRFFAVRPEGSVSTLKIQRTERGDSAVYLCASSSNLGLAAANEQFFGPGTRLTVL.

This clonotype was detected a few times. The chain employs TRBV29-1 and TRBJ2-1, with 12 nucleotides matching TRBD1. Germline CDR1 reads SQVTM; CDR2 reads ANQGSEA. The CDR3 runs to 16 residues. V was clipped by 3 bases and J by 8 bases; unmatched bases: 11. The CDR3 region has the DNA TGCAGCGTTGATGGGGGACAGGGGGCGAAGGTCGATGAGCAGTTCTTC. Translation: CSVDGGQGAKVDEQFF.

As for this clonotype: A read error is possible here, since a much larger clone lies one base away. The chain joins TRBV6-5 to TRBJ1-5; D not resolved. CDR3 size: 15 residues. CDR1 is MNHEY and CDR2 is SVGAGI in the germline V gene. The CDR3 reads CASRYSRWSAQPQHF. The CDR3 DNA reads TGTGCCAGCAGGTACTCGCGCTGGTCTGCTCAGCCCCAGCATTTT.

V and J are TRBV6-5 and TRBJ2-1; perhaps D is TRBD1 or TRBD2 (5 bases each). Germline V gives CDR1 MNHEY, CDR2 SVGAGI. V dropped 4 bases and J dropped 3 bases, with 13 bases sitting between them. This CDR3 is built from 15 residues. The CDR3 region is CASSLNRRVYNEQFF. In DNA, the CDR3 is TGTGCCAGCAGTTTGAACAGGCGGGTCTACAATGAGCAGTTCTTC.